The 18 T cell receptor beta chains below all came from one sample that was sequenced in a study of blood T cell repertoires in COVID-19. Method: immunoSEQ multiplex PCR; TCRdb's copy keeps in-frame clones and lacks some. The table includes 150,000 to 200,000 clones, about nine tenths detected once. Sequencing input: peripheral blood. The origin of the receptors is a man aged 18 to 30 with COVID-19, enrolled during active disease.

The rearrangement joins TRBV21-1 to TRBJ2-3; the table assigns TRBD2, which was not confirmed against the DNA. TRBV21-1 is flagged as a pseudogene. This CDR3 contains 16 residues. DNA for the CDR3: TGTGCCAGCAGCAAAGAGCGGGAGATGAGGACAGATACGCAGTATTTT. It codes for CASSKEREMRTDTQYF.

This chain uses TRBV6-5 with TRBJ2-1; TRBD1 matches 7 bases. This CDR3 comprises 15 residues. The germline V gene has CDR1 MNHEY and CDR2 SVGAGI. The junction had 1 base not matched to a gene; V was cut back by 2 bases and J by 0 bases. CDR3 sequence: CASSYDRDSYNEQFF. The CDR3 bases are TGTGCCAGCAGTTACGACAGGGACTCCTACAATGAGCAGTTCTTC.

V and J are TRBV29-1 and TRBJ2-2; 9 bases line up with TRBD1. The CDR3 runs to 15 residues. Germline CDR1 is SQVTM and CDR2 is ANQGSEA. V dropped 6 bases and J dropped 6; count of bases not matched to a gene: 11. CDR3 amino acids: CSVIPGQGAPGELFF. The CDR3 region has the DNA TGCAGCGTAATACCGGGACAGGGAGCCCCCGGGGAGCTGTTTTTT.

The chain is built from TRBV13 and TRBJ2-1, with 14 bases lining up with TRBD2. This CDR3 has 15 amino acids. Trimming at V came to 5 bases and at J to 6 bases, leaving 3 bases not matched to a gene. CDR1 and CDR2 from the germline V gene are PRHDT and FYEKMQ (reference sequence). The CDR3 protein is CASSVGLAGGNEQFF. CDR3 nucleotide sequence: TGTGCCAGCAGCGTCGGACTAGCGGGAGGCAATGAGCAGTTCTTC.

In the case of this clone: Its ends do not fully match the called genes, so a read error is possible. The chain is built from TRBV2 and TRBJ1-4; D gene ambiguous. CDR1 and CDR2 (germline): SNHLY, FYNNEI. The CDR3 length is 10 residues. For the CDR3, the DNA is TGTGCCAGCAGTCGGGAAAAACTGCTTTTT. Amino acid sequence: CASSREKLLF.

The V call is TRBV5-1, the J call TRBJ1-3; the D is unclear. Trimming shortened V by 0 bases and J by 6 bases, and 13 bases separated the two germline ends. CDR1 SGHRS and CDR2 YFSETQ come from the germline V gene. This CDR3 is built from 15 residues. CDR3 region: CASSLGGGFSNTIYF. The CDR3 DNA reads as TGCGCCAGCAGCTTGGGAGGCGGTTTTTCAAACACCATATATTTT.

This clone was counted once. Other DNA sequences in this specimen translate into the identical CDR3. The chain carries TRBV2 and TRBJ2-7, with 8 nucleotides matching TRBD2. Unmatched junction bases numbered 3, after V lost 5 bases and J lost 0 bases. Germline-derived CDR1 and CDR2 are SNHLY and FYNNEI. This CDR3 has 14 amino acids. CDR3 bases: TGTGCCAGCAGTCAGCGGGAGAGCTCCTACGAGCAGTACTTC. This sequence encodes CASSQRESSYEQYF.

The rearrangement links TRBV19 to TRBJ2-1; D perhaps matches TRBD2 (5 bases). This CDR3 is 13 amino acids long. CDR1 and CDR2 (germline): LNHDA, SQIVND (reference sequence). The V and J ends lost 5 bases and 5 bases respectively, with 10 bases between them. DNA of the CDR3: TGTGCCAGTAGTTGGACTTCTCACAATGAGCAGTTCTTC. Translating gives CASSWTSHNEQFF.

V is TRBV4-1 and J is TRBJ1-5; 10 bases line up with TRBD1. The CDR3 totals 15 residues. The V segment lost 1 base and the J segment 6 bases; nucleotides outside the gene matches: 3. Germline V gene data show CDR1 as MGHRA and CDR2 as YSYEKL. CDR3 bases: TGCGCCAGCAGCCAAGGACAGGGGGCGGTTCAGCCCCAGCATTTT. It encodes CASSQGQGAVQPQHF.

The chain carries TRBV10-3 and TRBJ2-7; 8 nucleotides agree with TRBD1. This CDR3 has 13 residues. J was trimmed by 0 bases and V by 10 bases; bases with no gene match: 5. Germline CDR1 is ENHRY and CDR2 is SYGVKD. Here the CDR3 DNA reads TGTGCCACCCAGGGGACAGGCTCCTACGAGCAGTACTTC. Translating it yields CATQGTGSYEQYF.

This clone was seen more than once but under ten times. The chain's CDR3 is CASRGSEQYF. In nucleotides, the CDR3 is TGTGCCAGCAGGGGCAGCGAGCAGTACTTC. The chain uses TRBV28 and TRBJ2-7; D uncertain. The CDR3 covers 10 residues. Germline V CDR1 and CDR2: MDHEN, SYDVKM. V dropped 6 bases and J dropped 6 bases, with 6 bases sitting between them.

This clone turned up a few times. The rearrangement joins TRBV9 to TRBJ1-2; D may be TRBD1 (6 bases). V lost 3 bases and J lost 4, with 22 bases in between. CDR3 length: 17 residues. CDR1 is SGDLS and CDR2 is YYNGEE in the germline V gene. In DNA, the CDR3 is TGTGCCAGCAGCGCCAGGGGCGGGGGCGTATTCGGCTATGGCTACACCTTC. Translation gives CASSARGGGVFGYGYTF.

The chain couples TRBV4-1 to TRBJ2-3; D possibly corresponds to TRBD2 (6 bases). V dropped 2 bases and J dropped 7 bases, with 19 bases sitting between them. Germline V gives CDR1 MGHRA, CDR2 YSYEKL. The CDR3 is made up of 16 amino acids. The CDR3, as DNA: TGCGCCAGCAGCCAACCCACCCTCGGGAGACCCTATACGCAGTATTTT. This gives the protein CASSQPTLGRPYTQYF.

This clone has only one observation. The rearrangement links TRBV19 to TRBJ2-1; a weak D match, TRBD2 (6 bases). The ends were cut back, 5 bases at V and 8 bases at J, with 22 bases in the middle. The CDR3 is 16 residues long. Germline lookup yields CDR1 LNHDA and CDR2 SQIVND (reference sequence). This CDR3 reads CASSDGDSLGNDEQFF. The CDR3 coding sequence is TGTGCCAGTAGTGATGGGGACTCCCTCGGAAACGATGAGCAGTTCTTC.

Notes on this clone: The junction shows a germline mismatch at one end, possibly a read error. The chain uses TRBV2 and TRBJ1-4, with 7 bases that match TRBD1. This CDR3 is built from 17 residues. Germline V lookup: CDR1 SNHLY, CDR2 FYNNEI. The chain's CDR3 is CASSGTDVVATNEKLLF. The CDR3 DNA sequence: TGTGCCAGCAGCGGGACAGACGTTGTTGCAACTAATGAAAAACTGCTTTTT.

V usage is TRBV4-2 and J usage is TRBJ2-7; TRBD1 aligns across 7 bases. Germline CDR1 is LGHNA and CDR2 is YNFKEQ. Trimming cost V 5 bases and J 1 base; bases outside gene matches: 5. The CDR3 extends over 14 amino acids. This CDR3 reads CASSSRQGSYEQYF. The CDR3 nucleotides are TGTGCCAGCAGCTCCAGACAGGGTTCCTACGAGCAGTACTTC.

The genes are TRBV28 and TRBJ1-2; D is ambiguous. The CDR3 runs to 11 residues. The V end was cut by 7 bases, the J end by 4 bases, with 7 bases between. CDR1 MDHEN and CDR2 SYDVKM come from the germline V gene. As DNA, the CDR3 is TGTGCCAGCATTAATCTCTATGGCTACACCTTC. This sequence encodes CASINLYGYTF.

The CDR3 protein is CASSLAAAGAPLSYEQYF. DNA for the CDR3: TGTGCCAGCAGCTTAGCGGCTGCTGGAGCGCCCCTCTCCTACGAGCAGTACTTC. The genes are TRBV7-6 and TRBJ2-7; D unresolved. There are 18 residues in the CDR3. Trimming left V 0 bases short and J 0 bases short, with 18 bases between. Germline V lookup: CDR1 SGHVS, CDR2 FNYEAQ.